This T cell receptor beta chain came from a study of T cell changes during pregnancy in multiple sclerosis. The method was immunoSEQ multiplex PCR; TCRdb's version includes in-frame clones alone and lacks a portion of them. This sample yields almost 40,000 clones, of which about 90% are seen a single time; around 0.7% belongs to the top ten. Worth noting for this clone: The sample carries other DNA sequences with the same CDR3.

Germline V gene data show CDR1 as SGHAT and CDR2 as FQNNGV. The V end lost 1 base, the J end lost 1 base, and 11 bases lay between the germline ends. The CDR3 totals 15 residues. Material: CD4+ T cells from peripheral blood mononuclear cells, obtained in the second trimester of pregnancy. This clonotype was obtained from a female donor in good health, enrolled as a control in a pregnancy study. J is TRBJ2-7 and V is TRBV11-2; D is possibly TRBD2 (5 bases). CDR3 in amino acids: CASSLGTGSSYEQYF. DNA of the CDR3: TGTGCCAGCAGCTTAGGGACGGGGAGTTCCTACGAGCAGTACTTC.